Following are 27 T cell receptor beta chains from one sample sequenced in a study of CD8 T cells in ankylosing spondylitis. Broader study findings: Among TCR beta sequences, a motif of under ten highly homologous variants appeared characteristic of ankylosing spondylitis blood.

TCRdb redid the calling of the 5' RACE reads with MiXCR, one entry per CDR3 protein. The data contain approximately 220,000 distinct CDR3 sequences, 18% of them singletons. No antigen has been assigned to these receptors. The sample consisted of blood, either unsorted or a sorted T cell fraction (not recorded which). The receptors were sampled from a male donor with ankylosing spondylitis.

The CDR3 DNA sequence: TGTGCCAGCAGCGACAGTTCAAGGACAGGGGTCGGTAATGAAAAACTGTTTTTT. This codes for CASSDSSRTGVGNEKLFF. The J gene is TRBJ1-4, the V gene TRBV11-1, with TRBD1 matching over 9 bases. This CDR3 is 18 amino acids long. Germline V CDR1 and CDR2: SGHAT, FQDESV (reference sequence). V gave up 5 bases and J gave up 4 bases; unmatched junction bases: 14. The variable domain in full, with the rest retrieved from reference TRBV11-1 and TRBJ1-4, is EAEVAQSPRYKITEKSQAVAFWCDPISGHATLYWYRQILGQGPELLVQFQDESVVDDSQLPKDRFSAERLKGVDSTLKIQPAELGDSAMYLCASSDSSRTGVGNEKLFFGSGTQLSVL.

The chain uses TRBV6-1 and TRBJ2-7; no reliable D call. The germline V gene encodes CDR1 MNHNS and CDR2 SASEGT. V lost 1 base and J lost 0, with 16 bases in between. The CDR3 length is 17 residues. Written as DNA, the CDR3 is TGTGCCAGCAGTGAAGGGGATAGGGCAGGCCGCTCCTACGAGCAGTACTTC. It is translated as CASSEGDRAGRSYEQYF.

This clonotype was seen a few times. The CDR3, as DNA: TGTGCCACCAGCAGAGGACAGGAGGGTGAAAAACTGTTTTTT. Encoded protein: CATSRGQEGEKLFF. The rearrangement joins TRBV15 to TRBJ1-4, with a possible D match to TRBD1 (6 bases). In germline, CDR1 is LNHNV, CDR2 YYDKDF (reference sequence). Deletions cut 1 base from V and 7 bases from J, with 10 bases between. This CDR3 contains 14 residues. Looking up the rest from reference TRBV15 and TRBJ1-4 gives the full variable domain: DAMVIQNPRYQVTQFGKPVTLSCSQTLNHNVMYWYQQKSSQAPKLLFHYYDKDFNNEADTPDNFQSRRPNTSFCFLDIRSPGLGDTAMYLCATSRGQEGEKLFFGSGTQLSVL.

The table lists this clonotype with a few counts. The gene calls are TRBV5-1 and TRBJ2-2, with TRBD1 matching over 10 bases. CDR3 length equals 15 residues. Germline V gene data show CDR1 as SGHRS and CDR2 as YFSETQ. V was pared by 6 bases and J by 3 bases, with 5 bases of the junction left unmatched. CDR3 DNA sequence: TGCGCCAGCACGTTGGGACAGGGGTACACCGGGGAGCTGTTTTTT. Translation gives CASTLGQGYTGELFF.

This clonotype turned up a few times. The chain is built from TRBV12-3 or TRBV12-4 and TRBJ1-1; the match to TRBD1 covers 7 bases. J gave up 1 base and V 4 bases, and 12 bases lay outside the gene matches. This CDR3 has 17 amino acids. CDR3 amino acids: CASSSGTDTWENTEAFF. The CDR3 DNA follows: TGTGCCAGCAGTTCCGGGACAGATACCTGGGAGAACACTGAAGCTTTCTTT.

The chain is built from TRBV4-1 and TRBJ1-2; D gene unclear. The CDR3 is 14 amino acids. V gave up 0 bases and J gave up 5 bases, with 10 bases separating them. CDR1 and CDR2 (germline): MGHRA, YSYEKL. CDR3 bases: TGCGCCAGCAGCCAAGAGCCGACGGAATATGGCTACACCTTC. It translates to CASSQEPTEYGYTF.

The CDR3 DNA reads TGCGCCAGCAGCTTTGAGGGGGGCTTCGACTTGGGCTACACCTTC. Protein product: CASSFEGGFDLGYTF. The gene calls are TRBV5-1 and TRBJ1-2, with a tentative D call TRBD1 (6 bases). The V gene's germline CDR1 is SGHRS and CDR2 YFSETQ. The CDR3 extends over 15 amino acids. V lost 2 bases and J lost 8, with 19 bases in between.

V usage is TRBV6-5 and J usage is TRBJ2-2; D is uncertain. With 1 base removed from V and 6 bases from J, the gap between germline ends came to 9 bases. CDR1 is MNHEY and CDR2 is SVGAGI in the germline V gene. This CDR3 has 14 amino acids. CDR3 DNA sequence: TGTGCCAGCAGTTACTTGAACGCGGCCGGGGAGCTGTTTTTT. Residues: CASSYLNAAGELFF.

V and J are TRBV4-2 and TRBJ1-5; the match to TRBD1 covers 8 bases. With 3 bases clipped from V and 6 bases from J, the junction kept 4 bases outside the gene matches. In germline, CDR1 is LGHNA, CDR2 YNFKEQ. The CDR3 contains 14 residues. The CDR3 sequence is CASSQAGGGQPQHF. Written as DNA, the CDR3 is TGTGCCAGCAGCCAGGCAGGGGGCGGTCAGCCCCAGCATTTT.

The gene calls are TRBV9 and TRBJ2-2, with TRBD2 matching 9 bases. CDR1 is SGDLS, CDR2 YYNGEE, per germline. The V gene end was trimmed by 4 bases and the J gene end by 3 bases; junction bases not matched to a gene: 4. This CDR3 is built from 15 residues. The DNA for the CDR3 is TGTGCCAGCAGCCTTAGCGGGAGCGACACCGGGGAGCTGTTTTTT. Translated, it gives CASSLSGSDTGELFF.

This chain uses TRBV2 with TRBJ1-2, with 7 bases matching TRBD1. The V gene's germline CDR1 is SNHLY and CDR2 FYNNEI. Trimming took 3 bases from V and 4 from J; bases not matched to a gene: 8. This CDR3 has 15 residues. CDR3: CASSDPGTAVYGYTF. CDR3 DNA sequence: TGTGCCAGCAGTGACCCCGGGACAGCTGTCTATGGCTACACCTTC.

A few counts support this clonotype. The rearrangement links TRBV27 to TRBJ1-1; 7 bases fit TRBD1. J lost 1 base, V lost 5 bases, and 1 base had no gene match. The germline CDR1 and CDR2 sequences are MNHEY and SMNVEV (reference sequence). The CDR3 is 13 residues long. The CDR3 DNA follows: TGTGCCAGCAGTCACAGGGGGAACACTGAAGCTTTCTTT. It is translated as CASSHRGNTEAFF.

CDR3 region: CASSSGGEQFF. The CDR3 DNA reads as TGTGCCAGCAGCTCAGGGGGGGAGCAGTTCTTC. The chain uses TRBV9 and TRBJ2-1, with D tentatively TRBD1 (7 bases). V was pared by 4 bases and J by 10 bases, with 9 bases between. Germline V gene data show CDR1 as SGDLS and CDR2 as YYNGEE. The CDR3 sequence is 11 residues long.

CDR3 coding DNA: TGTGCCATCAGTGAGTCGGGGGTGCCCTACGAGCAGTACTTC. Translation: CAISESGVPYEQYF. V usage is TRBV10-3 and J usage is TRBJ2-7; D possibly uses TRBD1 or TRBD2 (5 bases each). Trimming left V 0 bases short and J 2 bases short, with 8 bases between. The CDR3 runs to 14 residues. Germline values: CDR1 ENHRY, CDR2 SYGVKD.

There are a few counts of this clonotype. In nucleotides, the CDR3 is TGTGCCAGCAGCCACAGACAGGGGAGAGGTTACACCGGGGAGCTGTTTTTT. Residues: CASSHRQGRGYTGELFF. The chain recombines TRBV9 with TRBJ2-2; 8 bases line up with TRBD1. The CDR3 contains 17 residues. The V and J ends lost 4 bases and 3 bases, in that order; junction bases with no gene match: 11. Germline V gene sequence: CDR1 SGDLS, CDR2 YYNGEE. Complete variable domain (other parts from reference TRBV9 and TRBJ2-2): DSGVTQTPKHLITATGQRVTLRCSPRSGDLSVYWYQQSLDQGLQFLIQYYNGEERAKGNILERFSAQQFPDLHSELNLSSLELGDSALYFCASSHRQGRGYTGELFFGEGSRLTVL.

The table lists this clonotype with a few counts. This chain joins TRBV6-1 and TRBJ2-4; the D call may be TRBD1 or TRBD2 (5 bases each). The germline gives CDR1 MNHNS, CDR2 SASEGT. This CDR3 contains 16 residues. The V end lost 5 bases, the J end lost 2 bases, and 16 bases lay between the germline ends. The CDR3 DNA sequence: TGTGCCAGCAGTACCGGGACGGCACCATCCAAAAACATTCAGTACTTC. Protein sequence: CASSTGTAPSKNIQYF.

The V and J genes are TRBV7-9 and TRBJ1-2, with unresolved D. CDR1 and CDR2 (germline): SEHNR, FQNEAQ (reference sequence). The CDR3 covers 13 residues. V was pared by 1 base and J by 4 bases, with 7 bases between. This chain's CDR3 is CASSLEAAYGYTF. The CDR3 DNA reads TGTGCCAGCAGCTTAGAGGCAGCCTATGGCTACACCTTC.

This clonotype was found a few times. In nucleotides, the CDR3 is TGTGCCAGCAGTGAAGACCTTCAACTCAGGGGAGGGAACACCGGGGAGCTGTTTTTT. Translating it yields CASSEDLQLRGGNTGELFF. V usage is TRBV6-1 and J usage is TRBJ2-2; the D call may be TRBD1 or TRBD2 (6 bases each). The CDR3 is 19 residues long. Germline V CDR1 and CDR2: MNHNS, SASEGT. V dropped 1 base and J dropped 1 base, with 19 bases sitting between them.

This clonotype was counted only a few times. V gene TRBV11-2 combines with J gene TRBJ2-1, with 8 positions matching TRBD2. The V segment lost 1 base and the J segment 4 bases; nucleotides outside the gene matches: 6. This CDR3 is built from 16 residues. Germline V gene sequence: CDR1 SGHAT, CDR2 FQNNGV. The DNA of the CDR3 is TGTGCCAGCAGCTTAGGAGCGGGGGAGCGATACAATGAGCAGTTCTTC. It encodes CASSLGAGERYNEQFF.

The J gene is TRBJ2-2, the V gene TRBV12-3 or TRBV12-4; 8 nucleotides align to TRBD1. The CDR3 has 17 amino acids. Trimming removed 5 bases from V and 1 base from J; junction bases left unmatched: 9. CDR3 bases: TGTGCCAGCAGTCACAGGGGGTGGTTGGAGAACACCGGGGAGCTGTTTTTT. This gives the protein CASSHRGWLENTGELFF.

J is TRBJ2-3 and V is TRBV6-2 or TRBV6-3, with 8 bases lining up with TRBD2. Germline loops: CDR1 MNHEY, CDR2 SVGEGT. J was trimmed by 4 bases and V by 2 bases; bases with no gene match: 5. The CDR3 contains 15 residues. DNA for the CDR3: TGTGCCAGCAGTTACAATGCGGGAGGAGCAGATACGCAGTATTTT. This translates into CASSYNAGGADTQYF.

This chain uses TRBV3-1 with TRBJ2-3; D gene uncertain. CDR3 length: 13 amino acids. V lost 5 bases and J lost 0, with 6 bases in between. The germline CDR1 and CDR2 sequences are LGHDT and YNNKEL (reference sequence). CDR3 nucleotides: TGTGCCAGCAGCGAAATAAGCACAGATACGCAGTATTTT. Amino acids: CASSEISTDTQYF.

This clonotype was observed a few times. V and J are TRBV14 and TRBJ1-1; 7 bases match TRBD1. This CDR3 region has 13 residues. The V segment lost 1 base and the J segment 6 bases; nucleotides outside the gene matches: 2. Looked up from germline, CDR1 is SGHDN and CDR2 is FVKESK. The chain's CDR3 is CASSQARGAEAFF. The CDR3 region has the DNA TGTGCCAGCAGCCAAGCCAGGGGGGCTGAAGCTTTCTTT. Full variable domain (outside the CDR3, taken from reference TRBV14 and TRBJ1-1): EAGVTQFPSHSVIEKGQTVTLRCDPISGHDNLYWYRRVMGKEIKFLLHFVKESKQDESGMPNNRFLAERTGGTYSTLKVQPAELEDSGVYFCASSQARGAEAFFGQGTRLTVV.

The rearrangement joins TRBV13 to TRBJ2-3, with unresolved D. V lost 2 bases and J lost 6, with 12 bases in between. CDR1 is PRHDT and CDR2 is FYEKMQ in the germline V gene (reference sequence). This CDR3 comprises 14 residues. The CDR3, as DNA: TGTGCCAGCAGCTTAAGTGGCGTTCCGGATACGCAGTATTTT. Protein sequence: CASSLSGVPDTQYF.

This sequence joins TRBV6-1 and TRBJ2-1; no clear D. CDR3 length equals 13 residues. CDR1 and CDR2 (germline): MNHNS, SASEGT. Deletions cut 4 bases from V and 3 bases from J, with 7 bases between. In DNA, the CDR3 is TGTGCCAGCAGTGTGGACGACTACAATGAGCAGTTCTTC. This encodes CASSVDDYNEQFF.

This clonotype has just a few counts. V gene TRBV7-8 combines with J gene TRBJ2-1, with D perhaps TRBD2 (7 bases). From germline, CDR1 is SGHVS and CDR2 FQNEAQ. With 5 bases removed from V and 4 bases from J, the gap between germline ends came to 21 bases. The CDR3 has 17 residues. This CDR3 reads CASSIVGGRGLYNEQFF. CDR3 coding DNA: TGTGCCAGCAGCATTGTAGGGGGGAGGGGACTTTACAATGAGCAGTTCTTC.

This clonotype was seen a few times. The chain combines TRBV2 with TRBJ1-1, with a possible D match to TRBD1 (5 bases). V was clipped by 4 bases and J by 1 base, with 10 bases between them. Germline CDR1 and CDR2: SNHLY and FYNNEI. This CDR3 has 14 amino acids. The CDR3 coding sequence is TGTGCCAGCAGTGGTGCAGGGCGGAACACTGAAGCTTTCTTT. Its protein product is CASSGAGRNTEAFF.